This T cell receptor beta chain was captured by sequencing in a study of blood T cell repertoires in COVID-19. Across the study: The origin of the acute and convalescent COVID-19 samples was the United States, Italy and Spain. PBMCs, B-cell-depleted T cells, or T cells were the source of the cDNA or gDNA that made up the material.

V was shortened by 4 bases and J by 3 bases, with 7 bases between the two germline ends. Germline assignment: CDR1 SNHLY and CDR2 FYNNEI. The CDR3 consists of 13 residues. As handled by the study authors: Amplifying reference gene primers gave estimates of nucleated cell counts. Measured with immunoSEQ multiplex PCR; TCRdb has only the in-frame clones, and not every one. The DNA gave D and trimming, while V, J and clone size come from that table. The table records roughly 39,000 clones, around nine tenths of them present only once. The rearrangement joins TRBV2 to TRBJ1-5; maybe TRBD1 (6 bases). The TCR comes from a woman aged 65 to 85 with acute or convalescent COVID-19. The sequencing input was peripheral blood. The CDR3 region has the DNA TGTGCCAGCAGTGGGGACATCAATCAGCCCCAGCATTTT. It is translated as CASSGDINQPQHF.